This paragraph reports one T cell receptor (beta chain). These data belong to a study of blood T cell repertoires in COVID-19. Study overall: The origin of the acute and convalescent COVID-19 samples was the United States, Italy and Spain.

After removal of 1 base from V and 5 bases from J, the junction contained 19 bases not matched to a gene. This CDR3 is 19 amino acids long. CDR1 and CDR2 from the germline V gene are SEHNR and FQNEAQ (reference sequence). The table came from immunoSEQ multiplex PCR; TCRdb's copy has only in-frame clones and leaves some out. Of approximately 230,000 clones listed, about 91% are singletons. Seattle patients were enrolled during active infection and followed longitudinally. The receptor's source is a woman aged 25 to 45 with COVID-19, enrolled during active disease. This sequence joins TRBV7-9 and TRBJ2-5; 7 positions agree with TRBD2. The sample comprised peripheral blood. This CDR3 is CASSLGFTSAFQSPETQYF. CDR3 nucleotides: TGTGCCAGCAGCTTAGGGTTCACTAGCGCGTTCCAATCCCCGGAGACCCAGTACTTC.